These 5 T cell receptor beta chains originate from one sample sequenced in a study of chemoradiotherapy in HPV16-positive cancers. Profiling relied on immunoSEQ multiplex PCR, and the TCRdb table lists in-frame clones only, not all of them. Seen here are tens of thousands of clones, about four fifths observed once, and the top ten hold roughly 6%. The sequences come from blood, collected from a patient who underwent chemoradiotherapy. Receptors originate from a human donor with HPV-associated anogenital cancer.

The chain uses TRBV27 and TRBJ1-1; TRBD1 agrees at 10 bases. V lost 6 bases and J lost 10; bases outside the gene matches: 11. Germline V gene sequence: CDR1 MNHEY, CDR2 SMNVEV (reference sequence). The CDR3 has 14 residues. CDR3 loop: CASRLIRDRGRAFF. CDR3 in DNA: TGTGCCAGCAGACTTATCCGGGACAGGGGTCGAGCTTTCTTT.

The chain employs TRBV5-5 and TRBJ1-2; 9 bases agree with TRBD1. Unmatched junction bases numbered 19, after V lost 3 bases and J lost 7 bases. The CDR3 length is 18 residues. Germline-derived CDR1 and CDR2 are SGHKS and YYEKEE (reference sequence). Here the CDR3 reads CASSSSGQGVGLIGGYTF. CDR3 coding DNA: TGTGCCAGCAGCTCGTCGGGACAGGGAGTTGGTTTGATTGGTGGCTACACCTTC.

V gene TRBV5-8 combines with J gene TRBJ2-3; D perhaps matches TRBD1 (5 bases). The CDR3 consists of 17 residues. Germline lookup yields CDR1 SGHTS and CDR2 YDEGEE. Trimming pared 2 bases from V and 8 bases from J, leaving 24 bases between. CDR3 bases: TGTGCCAGCAGCTTTGGACCCAGTGGGGCTTATATGTCTACGCAGTATTTT. Translating it yields CASSFGPSGAYMSTQYF.

This clone was seen a single time. The CDR3 region is CAWSEQTGGYQPQHF. Written as DNA, the CDR3 is TGTGCCTGGAGTGAACAGACAGGGGGGTATCAGCCCCAGCATTTT. This chain links TRBV30 with TRBJ1-5; the match to TRBD1 covers 9 bases. The CDR3 consists of 15 residues. V gave up 1 base and J gave up 5 bases; unmatched junction bases: 6. Germline CDR1 reads GTSNPN; CDR2 reads SVGIG (reference sequence).

The chain recombines TRBV7-2 with TRBJ1-2, with D possibly matching TRBD1 (5 bases). Trimming removed 5 bases at V and 4 bases at J, with 23 bases between. Germline V gives CDR1 SGHTA, CDR2 FQGNSA. This CDR3 has 17 residues. The CDR3 protein is CASSPNPYRSLSYGYTF. In nucleotides, the CDR3 is TGTGCCAGCAGCCCCAATCCGTACAGGTCCCTTAGCTATGGCTACACCTTC.